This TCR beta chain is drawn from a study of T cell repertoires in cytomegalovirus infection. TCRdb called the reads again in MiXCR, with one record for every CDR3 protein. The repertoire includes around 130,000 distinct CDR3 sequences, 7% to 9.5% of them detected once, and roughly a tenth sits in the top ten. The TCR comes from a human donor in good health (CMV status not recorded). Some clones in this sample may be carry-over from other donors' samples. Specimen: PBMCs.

CDR3 region: CASSPPYQETQYF. The CDR3 DNA is TGTGCCAGCTCACCACCATACCAAGAGACCCAGTACTTC. The rearrangement uses TRBV18 and TRBJ2-5; D unresolved. Deletions cut 0 bases from V and 0 bases from J, with 2 bases between. The CDR3 spans 13 residues. Germline V gene data show CDR1 as KGHSH and CDR2 as LQKENI.